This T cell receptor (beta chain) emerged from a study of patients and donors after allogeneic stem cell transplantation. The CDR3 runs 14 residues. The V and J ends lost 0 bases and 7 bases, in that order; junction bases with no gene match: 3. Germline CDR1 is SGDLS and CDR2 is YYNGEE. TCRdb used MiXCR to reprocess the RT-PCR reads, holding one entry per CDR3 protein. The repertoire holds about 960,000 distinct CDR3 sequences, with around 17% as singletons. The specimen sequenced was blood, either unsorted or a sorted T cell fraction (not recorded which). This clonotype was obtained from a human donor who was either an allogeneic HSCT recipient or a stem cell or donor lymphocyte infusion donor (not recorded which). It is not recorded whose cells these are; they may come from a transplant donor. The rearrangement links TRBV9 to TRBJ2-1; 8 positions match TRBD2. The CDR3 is CASSVGAGENEQFF. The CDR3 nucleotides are TGTGCCAGCAGCGTAGGAGCGGGAGAGAATGAGCAGTTCTTC.